Presented here are 16 T cell receptor beta chains from one specimen sequenced in a study of chemoradiotherapy in HPV16-positive cancers. The assay was immunoSEQ multiplex PCR, and TCRdb's table has in-frame clones only and misses some. The sample carries approximately 35,000 clones, about nine tenths recorded once. The material sequenced was blood, taken from a patient who underwent chemoradiotherapy. These receptors came from a human donor with HPV-associated anogenital cancer.

V usage is TRBV7-6 and J usage is TRBJ1-2; D is unclear. The ends were cut back, 5 bases at V and 4 bases at J, with 17 bases in the middle. The length of the CDR3 is 15 residues. Per germline, CDR1 SGHVS and CDR2 FNYEAQ. CDR3 coding DNA: TGTGCCAGCAGCGAGGGCCCTGCTTATCCCTATGGCTACACCTTC. This gives the protein CASSEGPAYPYGYTF.

V and J are TRBV2 and TRBJ2-2; D is possibly TRBD1 (5 bases). V lost 5 bases and J lost 6, with 10 bases in between. The CDR3 length is 13 residues. Germline values: CDR1 SNHLY, CDR2 FYNNEI. In nucleotides, the CDR3 is TGTGCCAGCAGTCCGGACATTGCCGGGGAGCTGTTTTTT. It translates to CASSPDIAGELFF.

The gene calls are TRBV30 and TRBJ2-7; D remains unclear. Germline V gene data show CDR1 as GTSNPN and CDR2 as SVGIG (reference sequence). Trimming took off 0 bases at V and 2 bases at J, with 8 bases between the two ends. The CDR3 length is 13 residues. The CDR3: CAWSVGQAYEQYF. The CDR3 DNA reads TGTGCCTGGAGTGTAGGGCAGGCCTACGAGCAGTACTTC.

The chain couples TRBV5-4 to TRBJ2-3; perhaps TRBD2 as D (5 bases). The CDR3 contains 17 residues. V was shortened by 1 base and J by 7 bases, with 22 bases between the two germline ends. Per the germline V gene, CDR1 is SGHNT and CDR2 is YYREEE (reference sequence). As DNA, the CDR3 is TGTGCCAGCAGCTTGAAGAACGGCGGGTCCTCATCCTATACGCAGTATTTT. Translated: CASSLKNGGSSSYTQYF.

The chain combines TRBV2 with TRBJ1-5; the match to TRBD1 covers 8 bases. The CDR3 sequence is 15 residues long. Germline CDR1 is SNHLY and CDR2 is FYNNEI. The trim removed 5 bases at V and 3 bases at J, leaving 6 bases unmatched. CDR3 bases: TGTGCCAGCAGTACCCGGGGACAGGACAATCAGCCCCAGCATTTT. Its protein product is CASSTRGQDNQPQHF.

This rearrangement joins TRBV5-1 to TRBJ1-2; D might be TRBD1 (5 bases). The CDR3 consists of 13 residues. Germline assignment: CDR1 SGHRS and CDR2 YFSETQ. The V end was cut by 6 bases, the J end by 6 bases, with 15 bases between. CDR3 in amino acids: CASKGDGGDGYTF. The CDR3 bases are TGCGCCAGCAAGGGAGACGGAGGGGATGGCTACACCTTC.

This chain connects TRBV28 to TRBJ1-1; tentatively, D is TRBD1 (6 bases). V lost 6 bases to trimming and J lost 5 bases, with 19 bases between them. This CDR3 has 15 residues. The germline V gene encodes CDR1 MDHEN and CDR2 SYDVKM. CDR3 loop: CASSPPQGRTTEAFF. The CDR3 coding sequence is TGTGCCAGCAGCCCGCCCCAGGGGCGAACGACTGAAGCTTTCTTT.

The rearrangement joins TRBV6-5 to TRBJ2-7; 8 bases match TRBD1. The CDR3 consists of 15 residues. With 4 bases clipped from V and 1 base from J, the junction kept 6 bases outside the gene matches. The V gene's germline CDR1 is MNHEY and CDR2 SVGAGI. The chain's CDR3 is CASSSSYRGSYEQYF. Written as DNA, the CDR3 is TGTGCCAGCAGTTCCTCGTACAGGGGGTCCTACGAGCAGTACTTC.

In DNA, the CDR3 is TGTGCCAGCAGTGAACGAGACAGGGGCCAAGAGACCCAGTACTTC. Translation gives CASSERDRGQETQYF. The chain has TRBV25-1 and TRBJ2-5; 8 nucleotides match TRBD1. The CDR3 covers 15 residues. J was trimmed by 1 base and V by 2 bases; bases with no gene match: 3. Germline values: CDR1 MGHDK, CDR2 SYGVNS.

The chain joins TRBV9 to TRBJ2-7; 9 positions agree with TRBD1. V was clipped by 4 bases and J by 2 bases; unmatched bases: 7. This CDR3 spans 15 amino acids. Germline-derived CDR1 and CDR2 are SGDLS and YYNGEE. DNA of the CDR3: TGTGCCAGCAGCTTAAGCGGGACAGGGACCTACGAGCAGTACTTC. It translates to CASSLSGTGTYEQYF.

This clone appeared once. This chain joins TRBV6-1 and TRBJ1-1; D is possibly TRBD1 (6 bases). The CDR3 is made up of 14 amino acids. Between the trimmed V and J ends, which lost 6 bases and 5 bases, there was a span of 16 bases. Germline V gene sequence: CDR1 MNHNS, CDR2 SASEGT. DNA of the CDR3: TGTGCCAGCAGGACTTGGACAGTTCGGACTGAAGCTTTCTTT. It is translated as CASRTWTVRTEAFF.

The chain has TRBV5-5 and TRBJ1-5; D unclear. The V end was cut by 5 bases, the J end by 0 bases, with 9 bases between. The CDR3 runs to 14 residues. Per the germline V gene, CDR1 is SGHKS and CDR2 is YYEKEE (reference sequence). The CDR3 nucleotides are TGTGCCAGCAGGCTGAGCTATAGCAATCAGCCCCAGCATTTT. Translated: CASRLSYSNQPQHF.

The rearrangement uses TRBV7-9 and TRBJ1-3; D is undetermined. CDR1 SEHNR and CDR2 FQNEAQ come from the germline V gene (reference sequence). Trimming left V 1 base short and J 0 bases short, with 4 bases between. The CDR3 totals 14 residues. The chain's CDR3 is CASSLENSGNTIYF. The DNA of the CDR3 is TGTGCCAGCAGCTTAGAAAACTCTGGAAACACCATATATTTT.

V and J are TRBV6-1 and TRBJ1-1; D call uncertain. Per germline, CDR1 MNHNS and CDR2 SASEGT. The CDR3 consists of 12 residues. The V end lost 7 bases, the J end lost 3 bases, and 9 bases lay between the germline ends. The CDR3 DNA reads as TGTGCCAGCATTAGAAGGGACACTGAAGCTTTCTTT. As protein: CASIRRDTEAFF.

J is TRBJ2-7 and V is TRBV7-2; 9 bases match TRBD1. Germline CDR1 is SGHTA and CDR2 is FQGNSA. The J segment lost 2 bases and the V segment lost 3 bases, leaving 2 bases of the junction unmatched. The CDR3 has 14 residues. CDR3 sequence: CASSFGQGPYEQYF. DNA of the CDR3: TGTGCCAGCAGCTTCGGACAGGGGCCCTACGAGCAGTACTTC. Supplemented by reference TRBV7-2 and TRBJ2-7, the full variable domain reads GAGVSQSPSNKVTEKGKDVELRCDPISGHTALYWYRQSLGQGLEFLIYFQGNSAPDKSGLPSDRFSAERTGGSVSTLTIQRTQQEDSAVYLCASSFGQGPYEQYFGPGTRLTVT.

The genes are TRBV15 and TRBJ2-7; tentative D call: TRBD2 (6 bases). The CDR3 is made up of 17 amino acids. V was shortened by 4 bases and J by 2 bases, with 21 bases between the two germline ends. Germline values: CDR1 LNHNV, CDR2 YYDKDF (reference sequence). CDR3 in amino acids: CATSTGLGGGGPYEQYF. The CDR3 DNA sequence: TGTGCCACCAGCACTGGGCTTGGGGGAGGCGGACCCTACGAGCAGTACTTC.